This T cell receptor beta chain was found in a study of technical replicates of blood from several donors. Trimming took off 8 bases at V and 6 bases at J, with 8 bases between the two ends. The germline CDR1 and CDR2 sequences are SEHNR and FQNEAQ (reference sequence). The CDR3 length is 11 residues. TCRdb's copy holds only in-frame clones and misses some; the assay was immunoSEQ multiplex PCR. The data contain roughly 87,000 clones, roughly nine tenths of them seen just once; the ten biggest clones take up 0.39%. V and J are TRBV7-9 and TRBJ2-1; D is undetermined. The sequence came from a human donor in good health. Sample: T cells isolated from PBMCs. The CDR3 loop reads CASGYSNEQFF. CDR3 in DNA: TGTGCCAGCGGATACAGCAATGAGCAGTTCTTC.